This T cell receptor beta chain stems from a study of T cell responses to AZD1222 COVID-19 vaccine. TCRdb's table, derived via immunoSEQ multiplex PCR, lists solely in-frame clones and lacks some. The top ten hold 4.4% of the sample, which has about 130,000 clones, roughly nine tenths seen once. V dropped 4 bases and J dropped 6; count of bases not matched to a gene: 8. This CDR3 contains 14 residues. The V gene's germline CDR1 is LNHDA and CDR2 SQIVND (reference sequence). The source was peripheral blood, collected on day 0 of AZD1222 vaccination. The chain has TRBV19 and TRBJ1-2; TRBD1 agrees at 7 bases. The clonotype comes from an adult in good health. The CDR3 here is CASSTGQWDDGYTF. Here the CDR3 DNA reads TGTGCCAGTAGTACGGGACAGTGGGACGATGGCTACACCTTC.